This entry lists 17 T cell receptor beta chains sequenced from one sample in a study of regulatory T cells in long-lasting Graves disease. Construction of the TCR beta libraries employed iRepertoire HTBI primers in conjunction with Arm-PCR of CDR3 regions. TCRdb processed the multiplex PCR reads anew with MiXCR; each CDR3 protein has one entry. The data contain hundreds of thousands of distinct CDR3 sequences, roughly 20% of them seen just once; the ten biggest clones take up approximately 7.8%. Time point noted: persistent/refractory GD, antithyroid drugs over 5 years with positive TRAb. There was RNA extracted from PBMCs, and the TCR library was made from it. Specimen: peripheral blood mononuclear cells (PBMCs), collected when the disease was refractory, from a patient treated with antithyroid drugs. The receptors were gathered from a female donor with Graves disease.

This clonotype was observed a few times. The chain has TRBV27 and TRBJ2-1; 8 positions match TRBD2. The CDR3 length is 13 residues. Germline V gene data show CDR1 as MNHEY and CDR2 as SMNVEV (reference sequence). V lost 10 bases and J lost 9; bases outside the gene matches: 11. CDR3 sequence: CATLGGGRVEQFF. DNA for the CDR3: TGTGCCACCCTCGGGGGGGGGCGGGTTGAGCAGTTCTTC.

The chain couples TRBV7-9 to TRBJ1-2, with 7 bases fitting TRBD1. After removal of 3 bases from V and 4 bases from J, the junction contained 11 bases not matched to a gene. Germline-derived CDR1 and CDR2 are SEHNR and FQNEAQ (reference sequence). This CDR3 is built from 16 residues. CDR3 sequence: CASSFILVGGFYGYTF. The CDR3 DNA is TGTGCCAGCAGCTTTATCCTCGTAGGGGGCTTCTATGGCTACACCTTC.

This clonotype was observed at least ten times. The chain links TRBV7-3 to TRBJ1-1; no firm D call. This CDR3 is built from 14 residues. With 4 bases removed from V and 8 bases from J, the gap between germline ends came to 17 bases. The germline V gene encodes CDR1 SGHTA and CDR2 FQGTGA. The CDR3 loop reads CASSSLIRSSEAFF. The CDR3 DNA reads TGTGCCAGCAGCTCTCTCATTCGCTCCTCCGAAGCTTTCTTT.

This clonotype came up many times. CDR3 amino acids: CASSLTGGKEPQHF. The CDR3 DNA sequence: TGTGCCAGCAGCTTGACAGGGGGCAAGGAGCCCCAGCATTTT. This rearrangement joins TRBV12-3 or TRBV12-4 to TRBJ1-5; TRBD1 matches at 10 bases. The CDR3 runs to 14 residues. Germline trimming cut 6 bases from V and 8 bases from J; bases unmatched to any gene: 7.

This clonotype has just a few counts. The chain couples TRBV5-1 to TRBJ2-7; D is unclear. Germline V lookup: CDR1 SGHRS, CDR2 YFSETQ. V lost 0 bases to trimming and J lost 2 bases, with 12 bases between them. The CDR3 runs to 15 residues. The CDR3 DNA reads TGCGCCAGCAGCTTGGTCGGTGTGGGGACCTACGAGCAGTACTTC. The encoded protein is CASSLVGVGTYEQYF.

This clonotype appeared many times. CDR3 sequence reads: CASSYVDKETQYF. The CDR3 bases are TGTGCCAGCAGTTATGTGGATAAAGAGACCCAGTACTTC. The chain couples TRBV12-3 or TRBV12-4 to TRBJ2-5; D unclear. The CDR3 is 13 amino acids. The V end lost 4 bases, the J end lost 3 bases, and 9 bases lay between the germline ends.

This clonotype was picked up a small number of times. V gene TRBV13 combines with J gene TRBJ1-1; D not certain. The CDR3 extends over 14 amino acids. Germline-derived CDR1 and CDR2 are PRHDT and FYEKMQ (reference sequence). Trimming cost V 3 bases and J 6 bases, with 14 bases left between them. The CDR3 DNA follows: TGTGCCAGCAGCTTTACCCCGACCGTCCCTGAAGCTTTCTTT. Its translation: CASSFTPTVPEAFF.

Many counts were recorded for this clonotype. CDR3 loop: CASSLGRGKQPQHF. The CDR3 nucleotides read TGTGCCAGCAGTTTGGGCAGGGGGAAGCAGCCCCAGCATTTT. The chain joins TRBV28 to TRBJ1-5, with 7 positions matching TRBD1. The germline gives CDR1 MDHEN, CDR2 SYDVKM. The V gene end was trimmed by 3 bases and the J gene end by 7 bases; junction bases not matched to a gene: 6. The length of the CDR3 is 14 residues.

In this sample, this clonotype turned up many times. CDR3 loop: CASSPTRRWGYEQYF. The CDR3 DNA follows: TGTGCCAGCAGCCCCACACGGCGGTGGGGATACGAGCAGTACTTC. This rearrangement joins TRBV12-3 or TRBV12-4 to TRBJ2-7; D is ambiguous. The CDR3 contains 15 residues. V lost 6 bases to trimming and J lost 4 bases, with 19 bases between them.

In DNA, the CDR3 is TGTGCCAGCAGCCACTACAGCCGCAGCGAGCAGTACTTC. The encoded protein is CASSHYSRSEQYF. The chain combines TRBV14 with TRBJ2-7; no clear D. Trimming took 3 bases from V and 6 from J, leaving 12 bases between them. There are 13 residues in the CDR3. CDR1 and CDR2 (germline): SGHDN, FVKESK. Supplemented by reference TRBV14 and TRBJ2-7, the full variable domain reads EAGVTQFPSHSVIEKGQTVTLRCDPISGHDNLYWYRRVMGKEIKFLLHFVKESKQDESGMPNNRFLAERTGGTYSTLKVQPAELEDSGVYFCASSHYSRSEQYFGPGTRLTVT.

This clonotype was found many times. The V gene is TRBV11-2, the J gene TRBJ2-2; D remains ambiguous. V lost 6 bases to trimming and J lost 2 bases, with 10 bases between them. Germline CDR1 reads SGHAT; CDR2 reads FQNNGV. The CDR3 sequence is 14 residues long. The DNA for the CDR3 is TGTGCCAGCAGTCAGAGATATAACACCGGGGAGCTGTTTTTT. The encoded protein is CASSQRYNTGELFF.

The chain recombines TRBV20-1 with TRBJ2-7; 13 bases line up with TRBD2. The CDR3 totals 15 residues. The germline V gene encodes CDR1 DFQATT and CDR2 SNEGSKA (reference sequence). V was clipped by 3 bases and J by 2 bases; unmatched bases: 4. CDR3 in amino acids: CSARGLAGRAYEQYF. As DNA, the CDR3 is TGCAGTGCTAGGGGACTAGCGGGAAGAGCCTACGAGCAGTACTTC.

This clonotype was detected only a few times. The rearrangement uses TRBV5-1 and TRBJ2-7, with TRBD2 identical over 8 bases. In germline, CDR1 is SGHRS, CDR2 YFSETQ. This CDR3 is built from 16 residues. Losses at the gene ends were 0 bases for V and 5 bases for J; bases not matched to a gene: 10. Here the CDR3 reads CASSLGRGAGVNEQYF. CDR3 bases: TGCGCCAGCAGCTTGGGAAGGGGAGCGGGAGTCAACGAGCAGTACTTC.

This clonotype was found a few times. V usage is TRBV5-1 and J usage is TRBJ2-3; TRBD1 agrees at 7 bases. The CDR3 contains 15 residues. Germline CDR1 and CDR2: SGHRS and YFSETQ. Trimming at V came to 2 bases and at J to 5 bases, leaving 8 bases not matched to a gene. The CDR3 is CASSLGTAAGDTQYF. The CDR3 DNA is TGCGCCAGCAGCTTAGGGACAGCCGCTGGAGATACGCAGTATTTT.

The rearrangement links TRBV29-1 to TRBJ2-7; the match to TRBD2 covers 12 bases. After removal of 7 bases from V and 7 bases from J, the junction contained 11 bases not matched to a gene. Germline CDR1 is SQVTM and CDR2 is ANQGSEA. This CDR3 comprises 14 residues. CDR3 residues: CSAETTSGRREQYF. CDR3 in DNA: TGCAGCGCGGAGACGACTAGCGGGAGACGTGAGCAGTACTTC.

This clonotype showed up many times. V and J are TRBV6-5 and TRBJ1-1; D remains ambiguous. Germline CDR1 reads MNHEY; CDR2 reads SVGAGI. This CDR3 spans 14 amino acids. Deletions cut 3 bases from V and 1 base from J, with 9 bases between. CDR3 sequence: CASSYTGENTEAFF. In DNA, the CDR3 is TGTGCCAGCAGTTATACCGGAGAGAACACTGAAGCTTTCTTT.

Many counts were recorded for this clonotype. The chain is built from TRBV28 and TRBJ1-1; D not resolved. The V and J ends lost 6 bases and 4 bases respectively, with 18 bases between them. The CDR3 runs to 15 residues. Germline V CDR1 and CDR2: MDHEN, SYDVKM. The CDR3, as DNA: TGTGCCAGCAGATTCACCGGACCGAGCGGCACTGAAGCTTTCTTT. Translation gives CASRFTGPSGTEAFF.